These T cell receptor beta chains were read from a single sample in a study of early T cells in non-severe SARS-CoV-2 infection. Using its own MiXCR run on the 5' RACE reads, TCRdb lists one record per CDR3 protein. The sample consists of around 81,000 distinct CDR3 sequences, 13% to 15% of them appearing once. Sequencing input: whole blood. The origin of the receptors is an adult who was a healthcare worker with PCR-confirmed SARS-CoV-2 infection or an uninfected control (not recorded which). Each CDR3 is given without its conserved first and last residue. The order of the fields is J gene, V gene, CDR3 protein.

j_gene: TRBJ2-4
v_gene: TRBV29-1
CDR3aa: SVENRAVGAKNIQY

j_gene: TRBJ2-6
v_gene: TRBV29-1
CDR3aa: SVSGTVVSGANVLT

j_gene: TRBJ1-1
v_gene: TRBV10-3
CDR3aa: AISYIQRTGGRTEAF

j_gene: TRBJ2-7
v_gene: TRBV4-1
CDR3aa: ASSLGWGQGTYEQY

j_gene: TRBJ2-2
v_gene: TRBV3-1
CDR3aa: ASSQRETGGELF

j_gene: TRBJ2-1
v_gene: TRBV18
CDR3aa: ASSPAVGGAPEQF

j_gene: TRBJ2-1
v_gene: TRBV19
CDR3aa: ASSILSGGRSPPNEQF

j_gene: TRBJ2-3
v_gene: TRBV5-1
CDR3aa: ASSLSSIQGITDTQY

j_gene: TRBJ2-7
v_gene: TRBV27
CDR3aa: ASRKMGSRGEQY

j_gene: TRBJ1-1
v_gene: TRBV2
CDR3aa: ASSEGPRNTEAV

j_gene: TRBJ2-1
v_gene: TRBV28
CDR3aa: ASSLGTNHEQF

j_gene: TRBJ2-2
v_gene: TRBV4-1
CDR3aa: ASSPPSGGVVGELF

j_gene: TRBJ2-7
v_gene: TRBV28
CDR3aa: ASSASGKTYEQY

j_gene: TRBJ1-2
v_gene: TRBV6-4
CDR3aa: ASVTIREYGYT

j_gene: TRBJ1-4
v_gene: TRBV5-4
CDR3aa: ASSKQETNEKLF

j_gene: TRBJ2-5
v_gene: TRBV12-3/TRBV12-4
CDR3aa: ASSLVAGETQY

j_gene: TRBJ2-3
v_gene: TRBV29-1
CDR3aa: SVQPGERTDTQY

j_gene: TRBJ1-1
v_gene: TRBV4-2
CDR3aa: ASSQEGLNTEAF

j_gene: TRBJ2-1
v_gene: TRBV6-1
CDR3aa: ASSLGGEQF

j_gene: TRBJ2-7
v_gene: TRBV14
CDR3aa: ASSQALGNYEQY

j_gene: TRBJ1-1
v_gene: TRBV9
CDR3aa: ASSARPRQGTEAF

j_gene: TRBJ1-3
v_gene: TRBV7-8
CDR3aa: ASSLSRGNTIY

j_gene: TRBJ1-5
v_gene: TRBV5-4
CDR3aa: ASSLAPGQGNQPQH

j_gene: TRBJ2-5
v_gene: TRBV11-2
CDR3aa: ASSRNRGETQY

j_gene: TRBJ2-1
v_gene: TRBV7-8
CDR3aa: ASSLVLAGLNEQF

j_gene: TRBJ2-7
v_gene: TRBV18
CDR3aa: ASSRGADTYEQY

j_gene: TRBJ2-7
v_gene: TRBV7-6
CDR3aa: ASSAGDNLYEQY

j_gene: TRBJ2-5
v_gene: TRBV28
CDR3aa: ASRGSAEKSQY

j_gene: TRBJ2-3
v_gene: TRBV6-5
CDR3aa: ASSPRGGRGTDTQY

j_gene: TRBJ1-3
v_gene: TRBV20-1
CDR3aa: SARDRAGLSGNTIY

j_gene: TRBJ2-3
v_gene: TRBV12-3/TRBV12-4
CDR3aa: ASSLGGGRTDTQY

j_gene: TRBJ2-1
v_gene: TRBV7-2
CDR3aa: ASSTPGLAGGSASF

j_gene: TRBJ1-4
v_gene: TRBV2
CDR3aa: ASSDHLTGFATNEKLF

j_gene: TRBJ2-2
v_gene: TRBV20-1
CDR3aa: SARDRGRTGELF

j_gene: TRBJ2-1
v_gene: TRBV20-1
CDR3aa: SAPDPRGIHEQF

j_gene: TRBJ2-3
v_gene: TRBV4-1
CDR3aa: ASSQGKGGDTQY

j_gene: TRBJ1-2
v_gene: TRBV28
CDR3aa: ASRTPNYGYT

j_gene: TRBJ2-2
v_gene: TRBV7-9
CDR3aa: ASSDRAPTGELF

j_gene: TRBJ2-6
v_gene: TRBV6-5
CDR3aa: ASSRGLLSGANVLT

j_gene: TRBJ1-5
v_gene: TRBV5-1
CDR3aa: ASRPTAAGNQPQH

j_gene: TRBJ2-7
v_gene: TRBV18
CDR3aa: ASSNTSIEQY

j_gene: TRBJ2-7
v_gene: TRBV3-1
CDR3aa: ASSQDPGQGLYEQY

j_gene: TRBJ2-2
v_gene: TRBV6-1
CDR3aa: ASKSLGEAGELF

j_gene: TRBJ2-5
v_gene: TRBV10-3
CDR3aa: ATGKELGETQY

j_gene: TRBJ2-7
v_gene: TRBV20-1
CDR3aa: SANGLAHYEQY

j_gene: TRBJ2-2
v_gene: TRBV29-1
CDR3aa: SASGGTGELF

j_gene: TRBJ1-2
v_gene: TRBV7-2
CDR3aa: ASTPHRGSYT

j_gene: TRBJ2-5
v_gene: TRBV20-1
CDR3aa: SARPGTSGGETQY

j_gene: TRBJ2-5
v_gene: TRBV20-1
CDR3aa: SARAPGQGQETQY

j_gene: TRBJ1-2
v_gene: TRBV6-5
CDR3aa: ASSYGTARSNYGYT

j_gene: TRBJ1-6
v_gene: TRBV28
CDR3aa: ASSFEGDSPLH

j_gene: TRBJ1-2
v_gene: TRBV29-1
CDR3aa: SDQQGAQGYT

j_gene: TRBJ1-6
v_gene: TRBV6-5
CDR3aa: ASSYGQRLH

j_gene: TRBJ2-2
v_gene: TRBV28
CDR3aa: ASLRLNTGELF

j_gene: TRBJ1-1
v_gene: TRBV27
CDR3aa: ASTPYGRGGTEAF

j_gene: TRBJ2-7
v_gene: TRBV27
CDR3aa: ASSLSNPGTAAYEQY

j_gene: TRBJ2-1
v_gene: TRBV7-9
CDR3aa: ASSSDEDSYDEQF

j_gene: TRBJ2-3
v_gene: TRBV20-1
CDR3aa: SAREVRRYTQY

j_gene: TRBJ2-7
v_gene: TRBV18
CDR3aa: ASSPEGTRGGQY